The sequence of this T cell receptor (beta chain) was determined in a study of CD8+ T cells in alopecia areata. Overall study: Patients in the study were on tofacitinib for 6 to 18 months, then off it for 6 months.

Treatment: oral pan-JAK inhibitor, 5-10 mg twice daily. Cell sorting on a FACSAria was used to separate CD4+ and CD8+ T cells from the PBMCs. Germline V gene sequence: CDR1 SGHRS, CDR2 YFSETQ. The CDR3 is 12 amino acids. The V and J ends lost 4 bases and 3 bases respectively, with 5 bases between them. As for this clone: Antigen unknown.

Sequencing relied on a cDNA template that was reverse transcribed from extracted RNA. This table comes from immunoSEQ multiplex PCR, and its TCRdb copy is limited to in-frame clones, with some not included. The sample includes some 190,000 clones, roughly half of them seen just once. General study points: Affected lesional scalp, above all in alopecia totalis/universalis, was more clonal than normal scalp.

Here the sequenced sample was CD8+ T cells sorted from blood, taken between weeks 51 and 54, from a patient treated with tofacitinib. The clonotype was recovered from a human donor with alopecia areata. The chain joins TRBV5-1 to TRBJ2-1; D tentatively fits TRBD1 or TRBD2 (5 bases each). CDR3: CASSGGYNEQFF. DNA of the CDR3: TGCGCCAGCAGCGGGGGCTACAATGAGCAGTTCTTC.